The 17 T cell receptor beta chains below come from one sample, sequenced in a study of T cells in Graves' hyperthyroidism and ophthalmopathy. From RNA transcripts, TCR beta CDR3 regions were amplified. HTBI primers were employed in a first-round RT-PCR of the TCR CDR3. Each CDR3 protein is one row after TCRdb ran MiXCR on the multiplex PCR reads. The sample has 550,000 to 600,000 distinct CDR3 sequences, 35% to 55% seen once; the top ten hold about 20%. Material for sequencing was peripheral blood or thyroid tissue (not recorded which). The source of these receptors is an adult woman with Graves' disease, either hyperthyroidism or ophthalmopathy (not recorded which).

CDR3 sequence reads: CASTGPRGRHQETQYF. The CDR3 DNA is TGTGCCAGCACCGGACCCAGGGGTAGGCACCAAGAGACCCAGTACTTC. The V gene is TRBV6-1, the J gene TRBJ2-5, with D maybe TRBD1 (6 bases). This CDR3 comprises 16 residues. Germline assignment: CDR1 MNHNS and CDR2 SASEGT. V was shortened by 7 bases and J by 0 bases, with 18 bases between the two germline ends.

This clonotype was picked up many times. V usage is TRBV5-4 and J usage is TRBJ2-5; 10 positions match TRBD2. Germline V gives CDR1 SGHNT, CDR2 YYREEE (reference sequence). The CDR3 consists of 17 residues. V shed 4 bases, J shed 1 base, and the junction held 10 bases outside the gene matches. The CDR3 loop reads CASSRGASGGPQETQYF. The CDR3 region has the DNA TGTGCCAGCAGCCGGGGGGCTAGCGGGGGTCCCCAAGAGACCCAGTACTTC.

In its sample, this clonotype was seen many times. V is TRBV5-5 and J is TRBJ1-2; D not resolved. CDR1 is SGHKS, CDR2 YYEKEE, per germline (reference sequence). CDR3 length: 13 amino acids. V gave up 1 base and J gave up 2 bases, with 6 bases separating them. The chain's CDR3 is CASSLSQNYGYTF. CDR3 sequence (DNA): TGTGCCAGCAGCTTGAGCCAGAACTATGGCTACACCTTC.

This clonotype showed up just a few times. This rearrangement joins TRBV15 to TRBJ1-2; maybe TRBD1 (5 bases). V was shortened by 5 bases and J by 8 bases, with 15 bases between the two germline ends. The CDR3 sequence is 13 residues long. Germline V gene data show CDR1 as LNHNV and CDR2 as YYDKDF (reference sequence). The CDR3 coding sequence is TGTGCCACCAGCGGGCCGGGACCGGGAGGCTACACCTTC. The encoded protein is CATSGPGPGGYTF.

This clonotype appeared many times. The chain employs TRBV9 and TRBJ2-7; either TRBD1 or TRBD2 may fit D (5 bases each). The V end lost 3 bases, the J end lost 10 bases, and 17 bases lay between the germline ends. The CDR3 is made up of 13 amino acids. Looked up from germline, CDR1 is SGDLS and CDR2 is YYNGEE. CDR3 in DNA: TGTGCCAGCAGCGCCTATGGGACCGCCGATCAGTACTTC. Translated: CASSAYGTADQYF.

The rearrangement joins TRBV5-1 to TRBJ2-7, with 9 bases identical to TRBD2. This CDR3 region has 16 residues. Germline V gene data show CDR1 as SGHRS and CDR2 as YFSETQ. The junction had 11 bases not matched to a gene; V was cut back by 0 bases and J by 7 bases. DNA for the CDR3: TGCGCCAGCAGCTTGGCCTACAAGGCGGGAGGGGGTGAGCAGTACTTC. This sequence encodes CASSLAYKAGGGEQYF.

The chain combines TRBV20-1 with TRBJ1-1; TRBD1 might be the D (6 bases). Trimming pared 6 bases from V and 5 bases from J, leaving 16 bases between. CDR1 and CDR2 (germline): DFQATT, SNEGSKA (reference sequence). This CDR3 is built from 13 residues. Here the CDR3 reads CSAPRTGRTEAFF. Here the CDR3 DNA reads TGCAGTGCCCCTCGAACAGGGAGGACTGAAGCTTTCTTT.

This clonotype was seen many times. The V and J genes are TRBV20-1 and TRBJ2-2; 9 bases align to TRBD2. The germline V gene has CDR1 DFQATT and CDR2 SNEGSKA (reference sequence). The V gene end was trimmed by 3 bases and the J gene end by 5 bases; junction bases not matched to a gene: 7. CDR3 length: 15 amino acids. CDR3 DNA sequence: TGCAGTGCTAGGATCAGCGGGAGGTATACCGGGGAGCTGTTTTTT. Translation gives CSARISGRYTGELFF.

The chain combines TRBV20-1 with TRBJ2-7; the D gene is possibly TRBD1 (6 bases). The germline CDR1 and CDR2 sequences are DFQATT and SNEGSKA (reference sequence). Trimming took 6 bases from V and 3 from J, leaving 15 bases between them. This CDR3 has 13 residues. This CDR3 reads CSAAGPGDYEQYF. The CDR3, as DNA: TGCAGTGCGGCCGGGCCAGGGGACTACGAGCAGTACTTC.

The CDR3 DNA sequence: TGTGCCAGCAGCTCGGATCTAAAACTGTTTTTT. Translating it yields CASSSDLKLFF. The rearrangement joins TRBV7-9 to TRBJ1-4; D remains unclear. This CDR3 has 11 residues. V was cut by 4 bases and J by 10 bases, with 7 bases left in between. CDR1 SEHNR and CDR2 FQNEAQ come from the germline V gene (reference sequence). The full variable domain, completed using reference TRBV7-9 and TRBJ1-4, is DTGVSQNPRHKITKRGQNVTFRCDPISEHNRLYWYRQTLGQGPEFLTYFQNEAQLEKSRLLSDRFSAERPKGSFSTLEIQRTEQGDSAMYLCASSSDLKLFFGSGTQLSVL.

The chain recombines TRBV7-2 with TRBJ1-4, with D maybe TRBD1 (6 bases). The CDR3 spans 13 residues. CDR1 is SGHTA and CDR2 is FQGNSA in the germline V gene. V lost 0 bases and J lost 17, with 16 bases in between. CDR3 nucleotide sequence: TGTGCCAGCAGCTTAGCGCAGGGGCGGGGCCGTTTTTTT. Translating it yields CASSLAQGRGRFF.

This clonotype came up a few times. The gene calls are TRBV4-1 and TRBJ1-3; possibly TRBD1 for D (6 bases). The V gene's germline CDR1 is MGHRA and CDR2 YSYEKL. Trimming pared 1 base from V and 0 bases from J, leaving 19 bases between. The CDR3 extends over 19 amino acids. CDR3 bases: TGCGCCAGCAGCCAAGGGCGGCAGGGGTCCTTATACTCTGGAAACACCATATATTTT. Its protein product is CASSQGRQGSLYSGNTIYF.

This clonotype has ten or more counts. This chain uses TRBV10-3 with TRBJ1-5, with unresolved D. This CDR3 spans 15 amino acids. The germline gives CDR1 ENHRY, CDR2 SYGVKD. Trimming cost V 3 bases and J 1 base, with 10 bases left between them. The chain's CDR3 is CAISDSAKSNQPQHF. As DNA, the CDR3 is TGTGCCATCAGTGATTCGGCCAAGAGCAATCAGCCCCAGCATTTT.

This clonotype was observed many times. The CDR3 coding sequence is TGCAGCGTTGTTGAAGCTGCCTCAAACTATGGCTACACCTTC. Translated: CSVVEAASNYGYTF. The V call is TRBV29-1, the J call TRBJ1-2; no clear D. The CDR3 loop spans 14 amino acids. Deletions cut 4 bases from V and 2 bases from J, with 14 bases between. CDR1 and CDR2 (germline): SQVTM, ANQGSEA.

The chain recombines TRBV29-1 with TRBJ1-2; possibly TRBD1 for D (5 bases). The V end lost 7 bases, the J end lost 3 bases, and 9 bases lay between the germline ends. Germline assignment: CDR1 SQVTM and CDR2 ANQGSEA. The CDR3 is made up of 11 amino acids. CDR3 sequence: CSGRGHYGYTF. CDR3 sequence (DNA): TGCAGCGGGAGGGGTCACTATGGCTACACCTTC.

The J gene is TRBJ2-5, the V gene TRBV7-6; D may be TRBD1 (6 bases). Looked up from germline, CDR1 is SGHVS and CDR2 is FNYEAQ. This CDR3 contains 16 residues. The V and J ends lost 2 bases and 4 bases respectively, with 17 bases between them. The CDR3: CASSLRQAGGVETQYF. The DNA for the CDR3 is TGTGCCAGCAGCTTACGACAGGCTGGGGGTGTAGAGACCCAGTACTTC. Variable domain in full (rest from reference TRBV7-6 and TRBJ2-5): GAGVSQSPRYKVTKRGQDVALRCDPISGHVSLYWYRQALGQGPEFLTYFNYEAQQDKSGLPNDRFSAERPEGSISTLTIQRTEQRDSAMYRCASSLRQAGGVETQYFGPGTRLLVL.

The chain links TRBV7-8 to TRBJ1-1; D is possibly TRBD1 (6 bases). Looked up from germline, CDR1 is SGHVS and CDR2 is FQNEAQ. With 1 base removed from V and 10 bases from J, the gap between germline ends came to 22 bases. There are 16 residues in the CDR3. In DNA, the CDR3 is TGTGCCAGCAGCTTAGGGGGGGGGCACGAACACCGGGGAGCTTTCTTT. Protein product: CASSLGGGHEHRGAFF.